These 21 T cell receptor beta chains share one sample of origin, sequenced in a study of T cell responses to AZD1222 COVID-19 vaccine. Clones were sequenced by immunoSEQ multiplex PCR, and TCRdb holds only the in-frame ones, with some missing. The table lists 25,000 to 30,000 clones, approximately 88% of them singletons, with 1.3% in the top ten. The sequencing here drew on peripheral blood, taken on day 0 of AZD1222 vaccination. Receptors were obtained from an adult in good health.

J is TRBJ2-2 and V is TRBV7-9; TRBD1 is a possible D gene (5 bases). The CDR3 covers 15 residues. CDR1 is SEHNR, CDR2 FQNEAQ, per germline (reference sequence). Trimming took 1 base from V and 5 from J, leaving 11 bases between them. The CDR3 loop is CASSLGGAGTGELFF. DNA of the CDR3: TGTGCCAGCAGCTTAGGTGGGGCAGGAACCGGGGAGCTGTTTTTT.

V gene TRBV30 combines with J gene TRBJ2-7; the D is unclear. This CDR3 spans 12 amino acids. Between the trimmed V and J ends, which lost 2 bases and 1 base, there was a span of 6 bases. CDR1 and CDR2 from the germline V gene are GTSNPN and SVGIG (reference sequence). CDR3 protein: CAWSYSSYEQYF. The CDR3 nucleotides are TGTGCCTGGAGTTACAGTTCCTACGAGCAGTACTTC.

The chain employs TRBV5-4 and TRBJ2-7, with TRBD2 matching 7 bases. CDR1 is SGHNT, CDR2 YYREEE, per germline (reference sequence). The CDR3 extends over 14 amino acids. V was clipped by 0 bases and J by 4 bases; unmatched bases: 4. CDR3 bases: TGTGCCAGCAGCTTGGGCGGCGGGAGTTACGAGCAGTACTTC. The encoded protein is CASSLGGGSYEQYF.

The CDR3 coding sequence is TGCGCCAGCAGCCAACCGGGACAGAGTGCCAATGAGCAGTTCTTC. This translates into CASSQPGQSANEQFF. V gene TRBV4-1 combines with J gene TRBJ2-1, with 7 bases identical to TRBD1. The germline V gene encodes CDR1 MGHRA and CDR2 YSYEKL. The ends lost 2 bases at V and 6 bases at J; junction bases unmatched: 7. This CDR3 comprises 15 residues.

This clone has just one count. The gene calls are TRBV19 and TRBJ2-5; TRBD2 aligns across 16 bases. Germline V lookup: CDR1 LNHDA, CDR2 SQIVND (reference sequence). With V trimmed by 5 bases and J by 6 bases, 15 bases remained unmatched. The CDR3 runs 19 residues. Here the CDR3 reads CASSPLGTSGRAIEKTQYF. CDR3 coding DNA: TGTGCCAGTAGTCCGCTCGGGACTAGCGGGAGGGCGATCGAAAAGACCCAGTACTTC.

This rearrangement joins TRBV20-1 to TRBJ2-4, with D perhaps matching TRBD2 (6 bases). The CDR3 has 14 residues. Germline V gives CDR1 DFQATT, CDR2 SNEGSKA (reference sequence). Trimming pared 3 bases from V and 7 bases from J, leaving 16 bases between. CDR3 coding DNA: TGCAGTGCTAGTGGGGGAGGCTCCTTCAACATTCAGTACTTC. Translated, it gives CSASGGGSFNIQYF.

The chain joins TRBV7-2 to TRBJ2-4; 8 bases align to TRBD1. The germline V gene encodes CDR1 SGHTA and CDR2 FQGNSA. The CDR3 is 16 amino acids. The trim removed 5 bases at V and 1 base at J, leaving 7 bases unmatched. The CDR3 DNA is TGTGCCAGCAGCCTACGGACAGGGAGGGCCAAAAACATTCAGTACTTC. It specifies CASSLRTGRAKNIQYF.

The rearrangement uses TRBV20-1 and TRBJ1-2; 7 nucleotides match TRBD1. Trimming took 3 bases from V and 7 from J; bases not matched to a gene: 11. The CDR3 consists of 14 residues. The germline gives CDR1 DFQATT, CDR2 SNEGSKA (reference sequence). DNA of the CDR3: TGCAGTGCTAGTAAGGCTGCAGGGGGACTTGGCTACACCTTC. Its protein product is CSASKAAGGLGYTF.

This clone appeared a single time. The rearrangement links TRBV9 to TRBJ2-1, with TRBD2 matching over 10 bases. CDR1 is SGDLS and CDR2 is YYNGEE in the germline V gene. This CDR3 is built from 20 residues. The ends lost 5 bases at V and 0 bases at J; junction bases unmatched: 17. In DNA, the CDR3 is TGTGCCAGCAGTCCAATACTAGCGGGATCGAGGTTTGGCTCCTACAATGAGCAGTTCTTC. Translation: CASSPILAGSRFGSYNEQFF.

The chain couples TRBV4-2 to TRBJ2-7; no reliable D call. This CDR3 has 14 residues. V lost 4 bases, J lost 0 bases, and 10 bases lay in between. Germline loops: CDR1 LGHNA, CDR2 YNFKEQ. This CDR3 reads CASSRATPSYEQYF. DNA of the CDR3: TGTGCCAGCAGCCGGGCTACCCCCTCCTACGAGCAGTACTTC.

The chain carries TRBV6-5 and TRBJ1-2; D is unresolved. Deletions cut 4 bases from V and 4 bases from J, with 7 bases between. The CDR3 loop spans 12 amino acids. Germline CDR1 MNHEY, CDR2 SVGAGI. CDR3 loop: CASSSVSYGYTF. CDR3 in DNA: TGTGCCAGCAGTTCAGTCAGCTATGGCTACACCTTC.

The chain has TRBV6-1 and TRBJ1-5; 11 nucleotides match TRBD1. Germline V gene sequence: CDR1 MNHNS, CDR2 SASEGT. The CDR3 contains 15 residues. Trimming took 1 base from V and 6 from J; bases not matched to a gene: 2. The CDR3 sequence: CASSEGTGGSQPQHF. In DNA, the CDR3 is TGTGCCAGCAGTGAAGGGACAGGGGGCTCTCAGCCCCAGCATTTT.

The V and J genes are TRBV6-5 and TRBJ1-4, with 12 bases that match TRBD1. V trimming: 5 bases; J trimming: 8 bases; junction bases outside the gene matches: 6. CDR1 MNHEY and CDR2 SVGAGI come from the germline V gene. This CDR3 contains 15 residues. The chain's CDR3 is CASSPSGQGAEKLFF. The CDR3 nucleotides read TGTGCCAGCAGTCCTTCGGGACAGGGGGCCGAAAAACTGTTTTTT.

This sequence joins TRBV6-5 and TRBJ1-1, with D possibly matching TRBD1 (6 bases). With 4 bases removed from V and 3 bases from J, the gap between germline ends came to 9 bases. This CDR3 spans 13 amino acids. From germline, CDR1 is MNHEY and CDR2 SVGAGI. The CDR3 DNA sequence: TGTGCCAGCAGTTCCGGACAGTACACTGAAGCTTTCTTT. Its translation is CASSSGQYTEAFF.

V usage is TRBV29-1 and J usage is TRBJ2-5; D is unclear. V was pared by 4 bases and J by 8 bases, with 14 bases between. The CDR3 has 12 amino acids. CDR1 SQVTM and CDR2 ANQGSEA come from the germline V gene. CDR3 region: CSVVKASETQYF. CDR3 nucleotides: TGCAGCGTTGTAAAGGCATCAGAAACCCAGTACTTC.

This sequence joins TRBV19 and TRBJ2-3; 9 positions agree with TRBD1. The germline V gene encodes CDR1 LNHDA and CDR2 SQIVND (reference sequence). V lost 10 bases and J lost 7; bases outside the gene matches: 9. The CDR3 has 13 amino acids. In DNA form, the CDR3 reads TGTGCCACCGGACAGGGGACGGGGAATACGCAGTATTTT. It encodes CATGQGTGNTQYF.

This clone has only a few counts. This chain joins TRBV5-4 and TRBJ2-1, with TRBD2 matching 12 bases. CDR3 length: 15 residues. Germline trimming cut 3 bases from V and 4 bases from J; bases unmatched to any gene: 2. Germline V gives CDR1 SGHNT, CDR2 YYREEE (reference sequence). CDR3 nucleotide sequence: TGTGCCAGCAGCTACGGACTAGCGGGATACAATGAGCAGTTCTTC. As protein: CASSYGLAGYNEQFF. The full variable domain, with the rest looked up from reference TRBV5-4 and TRBJ2-1, is ETGVTQSPTHLIKTRGQQVTLRCSSQSGHNTVSWYQQALGQGPQFIFQYYREEENGRGNFPPRFSGLQFPNYSSELNVNALELDDSALYLCASSYGLAGYNEQFFGPGTRLTVL.

This sequence joins TRBV5-5 and TRBJ1-2, with 9 bases matching TRBD1. Germline V gene sequence: CDR1 SGHKS, CDR2 YYEKEE (reference sequence). CDR3 length: 13 amino acids. Losses at the gene ends were 4 bases for V and 7 bases for J; bases not matched to a gene: 5. The CDR3 DNA reads as TGTGCCAGCAGCCCGGGACAGGGTTTTGGCTACACCTTC. It translates to CASSPGQGFGYTF.

The genes are TRBV28 and TRBJ2-2; D perhaps matches TRBD2 (5 bases). V lost 6 bases, J lost 6 bases, and 11 bases lay in between. Germline V gene sequence: CDR1 MDHEN, CDR2 SYDVKM. This CDR3 region has 13 residues. CDR3 in amino acids: CASRARDSGELFF. DNA for the CDR3: TGTGCCAGCAGAGCGAGGGATTCCGGGGAGCTGTTTTTT.

The genes are TRBV28 and TRBJ1-6; D might be TRBD1 (5 bases). The CDR3 sequence is 14 residues long. CDR1 is MDHEN, CDR2 SYDVKM, per germline. Trimming took off 2 bases at V and 5 bases at J, with 7 bases between the two ends. The CDR3 spells CASSLARDNSPLHF. CDR3 nucleotides: TGTGCCAGCAGTTTAGCCAGGGATAATTCACCCCTCCACTTT.

The chain joins TRBV6-1 to TRBJ2-5, with D uncertain. Trimming took 2 bases from V and 5 from J, leaving 18 bases between them. Germline V gives CDR1 MNHNS, CDR2 SASEGT. There are 16 residues in the CDR3. CDR3 DNA: TGTGCCAGCAGTGAATTCTTGAGGTCGTATCTTGAGACCCAGTACTTC. Translating gives CASSEFLRSYLETQYF.